The rows below give T cell receptor beta chains drawn from one sample of a study of OX40 agonist ivuxolimab in advanced cancers. TCRdb keeps only in-frame clones here, not all; method: immunoSEQ multiplex PCR. Of approximately 120,000 clones listed, under 95% are singletons. Sample: CD4+ or CD8+ T cells sorted from blood, taken in a trial of the OX40 agonist ivuxolimab. The receptors were gathered from an adult with an advanced solid tumor such as melanoma, head and neck, liver or kidney cancer. Both conserved end residues are part of each CDR3. Each record gives: V gene, clone size, J gene, D gene, CDR3 DNA, CDR3 protein. A D gene is named only where the DNA matches it firmly. The size entry is marked missing in some rows and otherwise reads once, few, many or a size class.

V: TRBV18
size: .
J: TRBJ2-7
D: .
DNA: TGTGCCAGCTCCCTCTACGAGCAGTACTTC
CDR3: CASSLYEQYF

V: TRBV9
size: .
J: TRBJ1-1
D: .
DNA: TGTGCCAGCAGCGGGATTAGCCCGAACACTGAAGCTTTCTTT
CDR3: CASSGISPNTEAFF

V: TRBV5-1
size: .
J: TRBJ2-2
D: TRBD2
DNA: TGCGCCAGCAGCTTTACTAGCGGGAGAGTCACCGGGGAGCTGTTTTTT
CDR3: CASSFTSGRVTGELFF

V: TRBV9
size: .
J: TRBJ1-6
D: .
DNA: TGTGCCAGCAGCGTAACCAGAGATAATTCACCCCTCCACTTT
CDR3: CASSVTRDNSPLHF

V: TRBV7-9
size: once
J: TRBJ2-2
D: TRBD2
DNA: TGTGCCAGCAGCTTAAAGGCGGGAGACACCGGGGAGCTGTTTTTT
CDR3: CASSLKAGDTGELFF

V: TRBV7-3
size: .
J: TRBJ2-7
D: .
DNA: TGTGCCAGCAGCATCTCAGGGGGGAAGATATCCTACGAGCAGTACTTC
CDR3: CASSISGGKISYEQYF

V: TRBV27
size: .
J: TRBJ1-4
D: .
DNA: TGTGCCAGCAGCCCTATGGGGGGGGATGAAAAACTGTTTTTT
CDR3: CASSPMGGDEKLFF

V: TRBV5-1
size: .
J: TRBJ2-3
D: TRBD2
DNA: TGCGCCAGCAGCTGGCGGACTAGCGGGAGGCCCCCTGGAGATACGCAGTATTTT
CDR3: CASSWRTSGRPPGDTQYF

V: TRBV27
size: .
J: TRBJ1-1
D: .
DNA: TGTGCCAGCAGTCGACAGAACATGAACACTGAAGCTTTCTTT
CDR3: CASSRQNMNTEAFF

V: TRBV7-9
size: .
J: TRBJ2-7
D: .
DNA: TGTGCCAGCAGCACATGGGTCTGGGGTGAGCAGTACTTC
CDR3: CASSTWVWGEQYF

V: TRBV7-3
size: .
J: TRBJ2-2
D: .
DNA: TGTGCCAGCAGCCTCGACAATCCGAACACCGGGGAGCTGTTTTTT
CDR3: CASSLDNPNTGELFF

V: TRBV11-3
size: once
J: TRBJ2-7
D: TRBD1
DNA: TGTGCCAGCAGCTTAAACAGGGGGAACGAGCAGTACTTC
CDR3: CASSLNRGNEQYF

V: TRBV19
size: .
J: TRBJ1-5
D: .
DNA: TGTGCCAGTAGTATATACGGCGAGACGAGATCGCCCCAGCATTTT
CDR3: CASSIYGETRSPQHF

V: TRBV25-1
size: once
J: TRBJ2-5
D: TRBD2
DNA: TGTGCCAGTTCGGAGGCGCGGGGGATCCAAGAGACCCAGTACTTC
CDR3: CASSEARGIQETQYF